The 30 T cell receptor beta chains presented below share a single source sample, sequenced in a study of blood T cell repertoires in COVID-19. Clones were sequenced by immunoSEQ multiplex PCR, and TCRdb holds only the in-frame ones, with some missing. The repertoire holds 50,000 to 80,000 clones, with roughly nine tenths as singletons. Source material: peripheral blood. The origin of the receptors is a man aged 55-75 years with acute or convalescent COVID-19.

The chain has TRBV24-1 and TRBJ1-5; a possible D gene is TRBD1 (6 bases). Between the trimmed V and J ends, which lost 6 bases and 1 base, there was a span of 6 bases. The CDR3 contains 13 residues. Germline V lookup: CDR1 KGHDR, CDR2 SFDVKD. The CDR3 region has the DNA TGTGCCACCAGTACAGGGAGCAATCAGCCCCAGCATTTT. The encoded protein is CATSTGSNQPQHF.

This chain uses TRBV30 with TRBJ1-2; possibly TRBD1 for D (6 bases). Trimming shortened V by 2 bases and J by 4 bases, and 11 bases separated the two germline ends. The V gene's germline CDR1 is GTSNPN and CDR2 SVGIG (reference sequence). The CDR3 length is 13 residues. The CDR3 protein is CAWSPPGAYGYTF. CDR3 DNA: TGTGCCTGGAGTCCCCCAGGGGCCTATGGCTACACCTTC.

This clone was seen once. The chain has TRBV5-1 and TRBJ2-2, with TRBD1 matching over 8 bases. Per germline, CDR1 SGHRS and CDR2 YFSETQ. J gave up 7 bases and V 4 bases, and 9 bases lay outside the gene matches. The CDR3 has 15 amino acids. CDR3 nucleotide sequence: TGCGCCAGCAGCGTGGACAGGGACAAAGGCGGGGAGCTGTTTTTT. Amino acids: CASSVDRDKGGELFF. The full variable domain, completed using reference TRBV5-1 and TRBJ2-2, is KAGVTQTPRYLIKTRGQQVTLSCSPISGHRSVSWYQQTPGQGLQFLFEYFSETQRNKGNFPGRFSGRQFSNSRSEMNVSTLELGDSALYLCASSVDRDKGGELFFGEGSRLTVL.

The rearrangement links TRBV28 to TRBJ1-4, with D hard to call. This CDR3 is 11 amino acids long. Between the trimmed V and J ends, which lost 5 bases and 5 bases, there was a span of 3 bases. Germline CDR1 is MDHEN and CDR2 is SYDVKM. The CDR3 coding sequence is TGTGCCAGCAGTCGGAATGAAAAACTGTTTTTT. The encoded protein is CASSRNEKLFF.

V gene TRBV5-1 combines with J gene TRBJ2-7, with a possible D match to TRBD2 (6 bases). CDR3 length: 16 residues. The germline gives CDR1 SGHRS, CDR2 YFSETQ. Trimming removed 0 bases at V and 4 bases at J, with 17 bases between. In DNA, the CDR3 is TGCGCCAGCAGCTTGGATCCGGGGGTAGGACTATACGAGCAGTACTTC. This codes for CASSLDPGVGLYEQYF. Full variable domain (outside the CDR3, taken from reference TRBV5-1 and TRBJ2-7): KAGVTQTPRYLIKTRGQQVTLSCSPISGHRSVSWYQQTPGQGLQFLFEYFSETQRNKGNFPGRFSGRQFSNSRSEMNVSTLELGDSALYLCASSLDPGVGLYEQYFGPGTRLTVT.

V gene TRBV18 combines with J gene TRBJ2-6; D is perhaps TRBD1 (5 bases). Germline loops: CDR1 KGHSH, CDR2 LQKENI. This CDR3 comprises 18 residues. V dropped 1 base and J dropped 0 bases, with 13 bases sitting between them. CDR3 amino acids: CASSPRPRAPSGANVLTF. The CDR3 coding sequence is TGTGCCAGCTCACCACGGCCCAGGGCACCCTCTGGGGCCAACGTCCTGACTTTC.

The CDR3 nucleotides read TGTGCCAGCAGCCCCTTGGACAGGACCTATGGCTACACCTTC. Translation: CASSPLDRTYGYTF. The chain is built from TRBV9 and TRBJ1-2; 7 nucleotides agree with TRBD1. The trim removed 4 bases at V and 4 bases at J, leaving 7 bases unmatched. Germline loops: CDR1 SGDLS, CDR2 YYNGEE. CDR3 size: 14 residues.

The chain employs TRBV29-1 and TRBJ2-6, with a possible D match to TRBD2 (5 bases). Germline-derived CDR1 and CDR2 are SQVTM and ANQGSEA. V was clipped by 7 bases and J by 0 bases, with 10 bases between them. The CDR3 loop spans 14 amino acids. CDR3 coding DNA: TGCAGCGCAGAGGGCCGCTCTGGGGCCAACGTCCTGACTTTC. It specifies CSAEGRSGANVLTF.

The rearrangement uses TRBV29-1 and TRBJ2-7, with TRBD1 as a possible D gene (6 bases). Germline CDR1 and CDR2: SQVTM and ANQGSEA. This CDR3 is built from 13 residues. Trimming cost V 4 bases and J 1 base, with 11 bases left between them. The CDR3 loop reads CSVAGVISYEQYF. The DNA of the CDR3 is TGCAGCGTTGCAGGGGTAATATCCTACGAGCAGTACTTC.

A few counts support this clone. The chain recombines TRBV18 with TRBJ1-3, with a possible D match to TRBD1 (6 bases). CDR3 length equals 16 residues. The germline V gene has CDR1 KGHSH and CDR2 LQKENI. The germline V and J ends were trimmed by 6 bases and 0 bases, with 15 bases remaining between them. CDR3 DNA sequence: TGTGCCAGCTCGCAGGGACAAATCTTCTCTGGAAACACCATATATTTT. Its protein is CASSQGQIFSGNTIYF.

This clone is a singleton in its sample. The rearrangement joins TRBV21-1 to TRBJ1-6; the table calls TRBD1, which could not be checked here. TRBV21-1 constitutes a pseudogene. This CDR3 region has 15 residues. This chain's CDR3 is CATTDTSSYNSPLHF. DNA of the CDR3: TGTGCCACTACGGACACGAGCTCCTATAATTCACCCCTCCACTTT.

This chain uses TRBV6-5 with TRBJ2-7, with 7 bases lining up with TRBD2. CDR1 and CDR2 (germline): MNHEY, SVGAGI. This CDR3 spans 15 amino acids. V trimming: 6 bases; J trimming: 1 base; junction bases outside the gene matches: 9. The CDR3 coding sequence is TGTGCCAGCAGCAGCCGGGAGGCGGGTTCCTACGAGCAGTACTTC. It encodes CASSSREAGSYEQYF.

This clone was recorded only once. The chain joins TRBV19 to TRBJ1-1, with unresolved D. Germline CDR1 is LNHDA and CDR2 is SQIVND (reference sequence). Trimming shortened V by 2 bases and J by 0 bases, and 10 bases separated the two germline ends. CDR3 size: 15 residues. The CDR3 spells CASSINPGMNTEAFF. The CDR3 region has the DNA TGTGCCAGTAGTATAAATCCGGGAATGAACACTGAAGCTTTCTTT.

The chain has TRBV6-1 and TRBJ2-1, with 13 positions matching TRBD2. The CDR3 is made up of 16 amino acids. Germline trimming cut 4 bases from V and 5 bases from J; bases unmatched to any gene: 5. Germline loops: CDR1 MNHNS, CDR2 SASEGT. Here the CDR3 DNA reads TGTGCCAGCAGTGGACGGGGACTAGCGGGGCACAATGAGCAGTTCTTC. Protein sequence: CASSGRGLAGHNEQFF.

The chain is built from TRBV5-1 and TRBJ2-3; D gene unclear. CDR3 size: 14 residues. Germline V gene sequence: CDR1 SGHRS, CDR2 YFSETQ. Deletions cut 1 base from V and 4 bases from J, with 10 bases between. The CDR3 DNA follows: TGCGCCAGCAGCTTGAAGGCGGCCGCAGATACGCAGTATTTT. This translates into CASSLKAAADTQYF.

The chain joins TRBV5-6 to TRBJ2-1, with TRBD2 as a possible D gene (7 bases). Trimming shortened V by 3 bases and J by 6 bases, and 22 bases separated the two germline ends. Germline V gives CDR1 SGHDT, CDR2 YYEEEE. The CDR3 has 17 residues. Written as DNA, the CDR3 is TGTGCCAGCAGCTCTGTGGTGGGGGGGCTTGTGCGCAATGAGCAGTTCTTC. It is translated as CASSSVVGGLVRNEQFF. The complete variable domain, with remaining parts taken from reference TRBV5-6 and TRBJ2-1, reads DAGVTQSPTHLIKTRGQQVTLRCSPKSGHDTVSWYQQALGQGPQFIFQYYEEEERQRGNFPDRFSGHQFPNYSSELNVNALLLGDSALYLCASSSVVGGLVRNEQFFGPGTRLTVL.

CDR3 residues: CASSTRTGDNSPLHF. CDR3 DNA: TGTGCCAGCAGCACCAGAACAGGGGATAATTCACCCCTCCACTTT. The rearrangement links TRBV4-2 to TRBJ1-6; 7 bases agree with TRBD1. J gave up 5 bases and V 5 bases, and 6 bases lay outside the gene matches. This CDR3 comprises 15 residues. Germline V gene sequence: CDR1 LGHNA, CDR2 YNFKEQ.

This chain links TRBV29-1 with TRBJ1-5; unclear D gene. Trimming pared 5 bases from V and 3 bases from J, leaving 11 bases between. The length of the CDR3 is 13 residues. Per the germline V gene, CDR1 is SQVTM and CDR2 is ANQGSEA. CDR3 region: CSVLREYNQPQHF. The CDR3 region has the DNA TGCAGCGTTCTAAGGGAGTACAATCAGCCCCAGCATTTT.

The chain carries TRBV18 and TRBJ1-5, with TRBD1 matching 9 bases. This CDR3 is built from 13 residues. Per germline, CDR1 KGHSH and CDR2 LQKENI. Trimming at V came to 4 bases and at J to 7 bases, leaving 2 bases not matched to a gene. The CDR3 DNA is TGTGCCAGCTCACAGGACAGGGGCCAGCCCCAGCATTTT. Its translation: CASSQDRGQPQHF.

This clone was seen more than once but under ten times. The CDR3 DNA follows: TGCGCCAGCAGCTTGGGCCCTCTCCACTCAGGTTCACCCCTCCACTTT. Translating it yields CASSLGPLHSGSPLHF. V is TRBV5-1 and J is TRBJ1-6; no clear D gene. V gave up 0 bases and J gave up 9 bases, with 16 bases separating them. The CDR3 covers 16 residues. Germline values: CDR1 SGHRS, CDR2 YFSETQ.

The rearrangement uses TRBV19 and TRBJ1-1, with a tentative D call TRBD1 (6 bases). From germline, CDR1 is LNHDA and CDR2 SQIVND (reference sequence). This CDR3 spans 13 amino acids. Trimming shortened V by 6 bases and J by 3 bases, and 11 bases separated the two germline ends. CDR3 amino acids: CASSRQDYTEAFF. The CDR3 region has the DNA TGTGCCAGTAGCCGACAGGATTACACTGAAGCTTTCTTT.

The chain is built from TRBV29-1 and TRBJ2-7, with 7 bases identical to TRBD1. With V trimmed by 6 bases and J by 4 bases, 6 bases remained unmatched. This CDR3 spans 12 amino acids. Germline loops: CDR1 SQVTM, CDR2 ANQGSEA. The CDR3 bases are TGCAGCGTAGCAGACAGGGATTACGAGCAGTACTTC. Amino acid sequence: CSVADRDYEQYF.

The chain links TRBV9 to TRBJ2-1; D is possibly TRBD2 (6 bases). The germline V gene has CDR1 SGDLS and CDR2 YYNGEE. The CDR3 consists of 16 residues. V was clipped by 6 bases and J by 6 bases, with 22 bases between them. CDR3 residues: CASIPLRGRLGNEQFF. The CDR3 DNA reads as TGTGCCAGCATCCCACTGCGGGGTAGGTTGGGCAATGAGCAGTTCTTC.

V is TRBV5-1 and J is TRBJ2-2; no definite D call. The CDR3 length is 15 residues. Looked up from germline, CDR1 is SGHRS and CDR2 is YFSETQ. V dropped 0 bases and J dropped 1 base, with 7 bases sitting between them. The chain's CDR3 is CASSLAVLNTGELFF. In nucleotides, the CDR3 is TGCGCCAGCAGCTTGGCAGTTTTGAACACCGGGGAGCTGTTTTTT.

This chain's CDR3 is CSASGQAGKLTDTQYF. The CDR3 region has the DNA TGCAGTGCTAGTGGGCAGGCTGGCAAACTCACAGATACGCAGTATTTT. V gene TRBV20-1 combines with J gene TRBJ2-3; D is undetermined. V lost 3 bases and J 2 bases, leaving 18 bases between the germline ends. CDR1 and CDR2 from the germline V gene are DFQATT and SNEGSKA (reference sequence). CDR3 length: 16 amino acids.

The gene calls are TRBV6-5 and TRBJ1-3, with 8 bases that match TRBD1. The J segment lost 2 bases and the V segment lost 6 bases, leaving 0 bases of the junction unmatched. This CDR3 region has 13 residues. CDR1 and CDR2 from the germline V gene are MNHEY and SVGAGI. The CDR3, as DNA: TGTGCCAGCAGGGGACAGGCTGGAAACACCATATATTTT. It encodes CASRGQAGNTIYF.

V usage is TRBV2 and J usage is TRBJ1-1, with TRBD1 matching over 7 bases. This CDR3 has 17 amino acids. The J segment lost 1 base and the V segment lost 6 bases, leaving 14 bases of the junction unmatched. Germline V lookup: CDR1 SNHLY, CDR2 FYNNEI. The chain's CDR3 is CASRQGPATLQNTEAFF. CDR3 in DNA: TGTGCCAGCAGACAGGGGCCGGCGACTCTCCAGAACACTGAAGCTTTCTTT. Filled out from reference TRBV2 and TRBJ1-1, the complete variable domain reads EPEVTQTPSHQVTQMGQEVILRCVPISNHLYFYWYRQILGQKVEFLVSFYNNEISEKSEIFDDQFSVERPDGSNFTLKIRSTKLEDSAMYFCASRQGPATLQNTEAFFGQGTRLTVV.

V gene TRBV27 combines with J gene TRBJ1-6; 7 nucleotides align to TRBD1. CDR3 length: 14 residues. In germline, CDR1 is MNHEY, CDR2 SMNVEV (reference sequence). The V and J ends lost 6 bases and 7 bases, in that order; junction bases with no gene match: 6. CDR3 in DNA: TGTGCCAGCAGGCTGAGGGGGCGAAATTCACCCCTCCACTTT. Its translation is CASRLRGRNSPLHF.

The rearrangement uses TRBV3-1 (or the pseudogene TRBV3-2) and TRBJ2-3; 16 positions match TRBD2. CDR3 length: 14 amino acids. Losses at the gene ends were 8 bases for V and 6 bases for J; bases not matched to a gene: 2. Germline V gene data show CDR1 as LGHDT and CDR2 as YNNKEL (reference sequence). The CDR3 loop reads CASRGLAGGDTQYF. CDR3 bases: TGTGCCAGCCGGGGACTAGCGGGGGGGGATACGCAGTATTTT.

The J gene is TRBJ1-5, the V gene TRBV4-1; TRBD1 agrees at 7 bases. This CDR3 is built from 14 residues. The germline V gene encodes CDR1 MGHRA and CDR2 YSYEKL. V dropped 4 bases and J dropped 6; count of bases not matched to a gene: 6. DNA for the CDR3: TGCGCCAGCAGCCGAGACAGGGCCACTCAGCCCCAGCATTTT. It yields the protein CASSRDRATQPQHF.